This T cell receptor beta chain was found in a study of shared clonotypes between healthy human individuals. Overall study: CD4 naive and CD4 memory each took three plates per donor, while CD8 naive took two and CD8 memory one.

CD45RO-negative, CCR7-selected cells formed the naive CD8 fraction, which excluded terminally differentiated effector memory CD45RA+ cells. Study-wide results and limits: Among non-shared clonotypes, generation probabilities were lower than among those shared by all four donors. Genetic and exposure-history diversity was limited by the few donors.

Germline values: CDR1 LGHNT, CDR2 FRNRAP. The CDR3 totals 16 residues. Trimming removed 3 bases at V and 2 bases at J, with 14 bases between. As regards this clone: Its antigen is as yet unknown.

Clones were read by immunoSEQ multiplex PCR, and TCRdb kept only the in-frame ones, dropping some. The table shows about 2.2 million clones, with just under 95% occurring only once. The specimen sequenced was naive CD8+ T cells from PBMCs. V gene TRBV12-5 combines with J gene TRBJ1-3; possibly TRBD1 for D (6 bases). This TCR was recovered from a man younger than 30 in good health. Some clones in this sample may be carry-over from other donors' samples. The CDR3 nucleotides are TGTGCTAGTGGTTTCCTCACACAGGGAACTGGAAACACCATATATTTT. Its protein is CASGFLTQGTGNTIYF.